Presented here are 7 T cell receptor beta chains from one specimen sequenced in a study of blood T cells in healthy people across ages. For the second PCR, which ran for about 7 to 11 cycles, a sample-barcoded 5' primer and a J-beta primer mix were used. TCRdb ran MiXCR on the 5' RACE reads and lists one entry per CDR3 protein. The repertoire holds around 800,000 distinct CDR3 sequences, with 46% as singletons. Sequenced input: blood. The source is a man older than 75 in good health.

Ten or more counts support this clonotype. The gene calls are TRBV20-1 and TRBJ2-7; weak D call: TRBD2 (5 bases). This CDR3 region has 14 residues. Trimming stripped 3 bases from V and 6 bases from J, with 18 bases between. Germline V gene data show CDR1 as DFQATT and CDR2 as SNEGSKA (reference sequence). CDR3 in amino acids: CSASGPTAGSEQYF. The CDR3 region has the DNA TGCAGTGCTAGTGGTCCGACGGCGGGCAGCGAGCAGTACTTC.

The CDR3 DNA reads as TGTGCCAGCAACCTCCTACCCGGGACAGGGCCCAGCGGGAACACAGATACGCAGTATTTT. Translation: CASNLLPGTGPSGNTDTQYF. The rearrangement links TRBV7-9 to TRBJ2-3, with 9 bases matching TRBD1. The CDR3 is 20 amino acids. V lost 7 bases, J lost 2 bases, and 22 bases stayed unmatched. Germline CDR1 and CDR2: SEHNR and FQNEAQ (reference sequence). The full variable domain, its missing parts supplied by reference TRBV7-9 and TRBJ2-3, is DTGVSQNPRHKITKRGQNVTFRCDPISEHNRLYWYRQTLGQGPEFLTYFQNEAQLEKSRLLSDRFSAERPKGSFSTLEIQRTEQGDSAMYLCASNLLPGTGPSGNTDTQYFGPGTRLTVL.

This clonotype appeared a single time. The chain carries TRBV30 and TRBJ2-7; possibly TRBD1 for D (5 bases). The DNA end is a closer match to TRBJ2-5, so the J assignment may be wrong. The CDR3 runs 11 residues. Per germline, CDR1 GTSNPN and CDR2 SVGIG (reference sequence). The CDR3 spells CAGASSGTQYF. The DNA for the CDR3 is TGTGCCGGGGCTTCCTCCGGGACCCAGTACTTC.

The genes are TRBV10-1 and TRBJ2-3; 7 nucleotides line up with TRBD1. This CDR3 contains 12 residues. Germline V gives CDR1 WNHNN, CDR2 SYGVQD (reference sequence). V dropped 2 bases and J dropped 11; count of bases not matched to a gene: 4. The CDR3 DNA is TGCGCCAGCAGTGAGATAGGGGGCGGGCAGTATTTT. Translation: CASSEIGGGQYF.

This clonotype was observed many times. The chain links TRBV6-5 to TRBJ2-1, with 7 positions matching TRBD2. The CDR3 sequence is 15 residues long. Trimming cost V 6 bases and J 4 bases; bases outside gene matches: 9. CDR1 MNHEY and CDR2 SVGAGI come from the germline V gene. The CDR3 DNA reads TGTGCCAGCAGCCGGACCCAGGGAGGGTACAATGAGCAGTTCTTC. This gives the protein CASSRTQGGYNEQFF.

Details on this clonotype: An end of the junction differs from the germline gene, which may be a read error. The gene calls are TRBV5-6 and TRBJ2-4; D call uncertain. CDR3 size: 15 residues. Looked up from germline, CDR1 is SGHDT and CDR2 is YYEEEE. The CDR3 loop reads CANSYASLAKNIQYF. The CDR3 DNA is TGTGCCAACAGCTATGCCTCACTAGCCAAAAACATTCAGTACTTC.

The CDR3 DNA reads as TGTGCCAGCAGTGAATCCGGTAGTAACTACTACGAGCAGTACTTC. Protein product: CASSESGSNYYEQYF. The chain recombines TRBV6-1 with TRBJ2-7, with D unresolved. The germline gives CDR1 MNHNS, CDR2 SASEGT. CDR3 length: 15 amino acids. Trimming left V 2 bases short and J 3 bases short, with 14 bases between.